This T cell receptor beta chain derives from a study of OX40 agonist ivuxolimab in advanced cancers. Some background on the complete study: Ivuxolimab was a fully human IgG2 agonistic monoclonal antibody targeting the costimulatory receptor OX40 (CD134). In the dose-escalation cohort, around four fifths of patients were male, and the mean age was around 65 years with a range of roughly 20 to 80. The paper reports the monotherapy dose-escalation portion (N = 52 patients) of the phase I ivuxolimab trial. Among the roughly 52 dose-escalation patients, some 19 had hepatocellular carcinoma, around 15 melanoma, 9 renal cell carcinoma and 9 head and neck cancer. Partial responses occurred in three dose-escalation patients: two with cutaneous melanoma and one with hepatocellular carcinoma. Peripheral TCRbeta sequencing aimed to test whether ivuxolimab altered TCR sequence diversity and caused clonal T-cell expansion. Prior anti-PD-1, anti-PD-L1 or anti-CTLA-4 therapy was permitted, and checkpoint inhibitors had been received by roughly 42% of dose-escalation patients. Intravenous ivuxolimab was administered to patients every 2 weeks at six dose levels: 0.01, 0.1, 0.3, 1.5, 3 and 10 mg/kg.

The trial excluded patients who had a history of autoimmune disease or were on systemic immunosuppression. Peripheral blood for TCR sequencing was collected from all dose cohorts at baseline, on cycle 4 day 1, and on cycle 7 day 1. The samples were drawn from a first-in-human, open-label, multicenter phase I dose-escalation trial of ivuxolimab. Adults with locally advanced or metastatic melanoma, renal cell carcinoma, hepatocellular carcinoma or head and neck squamous cell carcinoma were enrolled in the trial. Before TCR sequencing, CD4+ T cells and CD8+ T cells from peripheral blood were sorted into separate populations. From V the trimming removes 7 bases and from J it removes 11 bases, while the gene matches leave 7 bases of the junction unaccounted for. Counted from cysteine to phenylalanine, this CDR3 has 12 amino acids. Only CDR3 DNA is held: 36 bases, read in frame from base 1. Sequences SNHLY (CDR1) and FYNNEI (CDR2) are obtained from the germline V gene.

This clone was seen a few times. No antigen is known for it. The sample holds no much larger clone one base away, and base qualities are not on file. Genomic DNA was extracted from sorted cells for sequencing of the TCRbeta CDR3 region. The immunoSEQ Assay was used to sequence the TCRbeta CDR3 regions. Held by TCRdb, this immuneACCESS table contains in-frame sequences only and omits some clones. Under half of the omission traces to an unresolved V gene where checked; the cause of the rest is unknown. The sample contains about 81,000 clones, approximately 79% of them found a single time. Of the sample, more than 6% falls within the top ten clones. General study outcomes and caveats: Low levels of normalized T-cell clonal expansion were also shown by some nonresponding patients. In the 0.1-3.0 mg/kg groups, partial responders had among the lowest normalized peripheral clonal expansion, particularly in CD8+ T cells. At doses of 0.1 to 3.0 mg/kg, clonal expansion of both CD4+ and CD8+ T cells in blood was seen between baseline and week 6. The antigen specificity of the peripheral T cells that underwent clonal expansion was not determined. After ivuxolimab, CD8+ T cells had more expanded clones than CD4+ T cells on average.

The sample consisted of CD4+ or CD8+ T cells sorted from blood, taken in a trial of the OX40 agonist ivuxolimab. This receptor was identified in an adult with an advanced solid tumor such as melanoma, head and neck, liver or kidney cancer. The chain links TRBV2 with TRBJ2-1; 8 junctional bases match TRBD2. The sequenced DNA is TGTGCCAGCACCCCCGGGGGGGCTAAGCAGTTCTTC. Its product reads: CASTPGGAKQFF.